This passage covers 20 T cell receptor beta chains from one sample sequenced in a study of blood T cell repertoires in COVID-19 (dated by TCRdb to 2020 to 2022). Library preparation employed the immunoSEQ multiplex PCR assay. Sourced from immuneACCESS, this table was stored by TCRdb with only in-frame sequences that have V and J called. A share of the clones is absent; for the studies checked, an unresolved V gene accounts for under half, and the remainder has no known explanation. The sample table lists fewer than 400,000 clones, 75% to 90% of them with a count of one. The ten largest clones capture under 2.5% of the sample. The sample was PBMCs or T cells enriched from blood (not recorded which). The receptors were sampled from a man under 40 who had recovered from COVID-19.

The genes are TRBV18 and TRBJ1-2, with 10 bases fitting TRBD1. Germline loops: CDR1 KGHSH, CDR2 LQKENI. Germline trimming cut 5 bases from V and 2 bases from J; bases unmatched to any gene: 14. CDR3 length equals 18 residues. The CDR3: CASSARATGGRGNYGYTF. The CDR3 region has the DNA TGTGCCAGCTCAGCCCGAGCGACAGGGGGCAGAGGGAACTATGGCTACACCTTC.

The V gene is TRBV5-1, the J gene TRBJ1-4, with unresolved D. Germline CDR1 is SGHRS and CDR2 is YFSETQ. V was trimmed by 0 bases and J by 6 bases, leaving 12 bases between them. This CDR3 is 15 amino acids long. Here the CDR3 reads CASSLVGYRDEKLFF. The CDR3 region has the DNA TGCGCCAGCAGCTTGGTAGGCTATCGGGATGAAAAACTGTTTTTT. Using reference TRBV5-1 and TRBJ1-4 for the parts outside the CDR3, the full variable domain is KAGVTQTPRYLIKTRGQQVTLSCSPISGHRSVSWYQQTPGQGLQFLFEYFSETQRNKGNFPGRFSGRQFSNSRSEMNVSTLELGDSALYLCASSLVGYRDEKLFFGSGTQLSVL.

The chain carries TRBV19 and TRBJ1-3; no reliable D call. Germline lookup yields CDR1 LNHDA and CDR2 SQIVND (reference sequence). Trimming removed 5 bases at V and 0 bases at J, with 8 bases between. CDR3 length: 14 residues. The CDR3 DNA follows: TGTGCCAGTAGTCTAAGCCCCTCTGGAAACACCATATATTTT. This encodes CASSLSPSGNTIYF.

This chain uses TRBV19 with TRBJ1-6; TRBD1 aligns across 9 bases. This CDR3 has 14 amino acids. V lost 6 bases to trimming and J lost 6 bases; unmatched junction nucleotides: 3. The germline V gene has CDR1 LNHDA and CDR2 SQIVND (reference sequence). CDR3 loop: CASRDRGPNSPLHF. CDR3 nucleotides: TGTGCCAGTAGGGACAGGGGTCCTAATTCACCCCTCCACTTT.

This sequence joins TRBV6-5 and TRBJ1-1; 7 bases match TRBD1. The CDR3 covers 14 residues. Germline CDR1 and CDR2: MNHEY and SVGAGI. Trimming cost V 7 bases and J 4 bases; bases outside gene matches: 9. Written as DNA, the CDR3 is TGTGCCAGCACCCCGGGACAGCGCAGCACTGAAGCTTTCTTT. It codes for CASTPGQRSTEAFF.

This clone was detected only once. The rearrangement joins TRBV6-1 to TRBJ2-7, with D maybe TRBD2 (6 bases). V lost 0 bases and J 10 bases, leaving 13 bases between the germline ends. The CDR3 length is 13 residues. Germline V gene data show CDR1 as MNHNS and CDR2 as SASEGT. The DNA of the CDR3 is TGTGCCAGCAGTGAAGCGCGGAGGGGTGTTCAGTACTTC. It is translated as CASSEARRGVQYF.

The CDR3 loop is CAISGLDGRAFF. The DNA of the CDR3 is TGTGCCATCAGTGGCCTAGACGGCCGAGCTTTCTTT. The V call is TRBV10-3, the J call TRBJ1-1; D is uncertain. The CDR3 is made up of 12 amino acids. Trimming shortened V by 4 bases and J by 10 bases, and 13 bases separated the two germline ends. CDR1 ENHRY and CDR2 SYGVKD come from the germline V gene.

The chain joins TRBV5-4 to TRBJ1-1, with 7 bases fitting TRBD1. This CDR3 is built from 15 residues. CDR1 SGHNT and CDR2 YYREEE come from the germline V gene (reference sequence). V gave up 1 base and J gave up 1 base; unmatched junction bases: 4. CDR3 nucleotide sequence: TGTGCCAGCAGCTTGATGGGACAGCCGAACACTGAAGCTTTCTTT. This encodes CASSLMGQPNTEAFF.

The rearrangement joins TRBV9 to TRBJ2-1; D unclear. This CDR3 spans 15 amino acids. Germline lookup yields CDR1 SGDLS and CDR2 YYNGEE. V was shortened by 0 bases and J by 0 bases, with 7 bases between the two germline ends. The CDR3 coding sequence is TGTGCCAGCAGCGTAGGTACAATCTCCTACAATGAGCAGTTCTTC. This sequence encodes CASSVGTISYNEQFF.

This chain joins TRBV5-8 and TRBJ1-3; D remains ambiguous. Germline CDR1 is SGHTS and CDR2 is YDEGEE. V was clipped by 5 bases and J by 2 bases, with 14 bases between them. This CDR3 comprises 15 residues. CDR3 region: CASRPTAEAGNTIYF. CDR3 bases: TGTGCCAGCAGACCCACAGCGGAGGCTGGAAACACCATATATTTT.

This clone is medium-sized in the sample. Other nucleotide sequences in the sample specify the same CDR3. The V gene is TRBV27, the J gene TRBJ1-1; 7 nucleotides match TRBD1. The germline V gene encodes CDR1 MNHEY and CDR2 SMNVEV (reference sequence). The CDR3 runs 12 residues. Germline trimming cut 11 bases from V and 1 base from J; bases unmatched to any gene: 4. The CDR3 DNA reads TGTGCCTCCCGGACAGGGAACACTGAAGCTTTCTTT. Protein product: CASRTGNTEAFF.

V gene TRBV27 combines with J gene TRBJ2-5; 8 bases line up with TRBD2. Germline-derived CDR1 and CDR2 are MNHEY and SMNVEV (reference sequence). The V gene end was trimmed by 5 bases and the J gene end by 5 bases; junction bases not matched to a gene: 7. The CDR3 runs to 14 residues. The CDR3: CASSPLGGGETQYF. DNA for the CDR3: TGTGCCAGCAGTCCCCTCGGGGGGGGCGAGACCCAGTACTTC.

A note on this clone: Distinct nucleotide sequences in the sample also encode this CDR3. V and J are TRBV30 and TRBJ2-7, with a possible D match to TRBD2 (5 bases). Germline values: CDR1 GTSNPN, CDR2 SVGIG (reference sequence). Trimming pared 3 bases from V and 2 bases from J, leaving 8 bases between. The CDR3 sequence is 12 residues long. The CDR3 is CAWSGITYEQYF. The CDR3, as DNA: TGTGCCTGGAGCGGGATTACCTACGAGCAGTACTTC.

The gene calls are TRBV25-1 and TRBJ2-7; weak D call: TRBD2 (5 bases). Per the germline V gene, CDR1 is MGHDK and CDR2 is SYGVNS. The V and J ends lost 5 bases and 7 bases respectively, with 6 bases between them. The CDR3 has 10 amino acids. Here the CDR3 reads CASSRGEQYF. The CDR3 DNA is TGTGCCAGCAGTCGCGGGGAGCAGTACTTC.

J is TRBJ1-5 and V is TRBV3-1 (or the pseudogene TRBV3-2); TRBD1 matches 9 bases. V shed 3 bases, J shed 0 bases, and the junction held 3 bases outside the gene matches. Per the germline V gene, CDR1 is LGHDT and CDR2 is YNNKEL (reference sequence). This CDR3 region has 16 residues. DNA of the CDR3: TGTGCCAGCAGCCAGGGACAGGGCTATAGCAATCAGCCCCAGCATTTT. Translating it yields CASSQGQGYSNQPQHF.

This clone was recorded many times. The CDR3 DNA reads TGCGCCAGCAGCCAAGATTCGTCTAGCACAGATACGCAGTATTTT. This gives the protein CASSQDSSSTDTQYF. The V call is TRBV4-1, the J call TRBJ2-3; D remains ambiguous. Germline V gene lookup returns CDR1 MGHRA and CDR2 YSYEKL. Between the trimmed V and J ends, which lost 0 bases and 0 bases, there was a span of 7 bases. CDR3 length: 15 amino acids.

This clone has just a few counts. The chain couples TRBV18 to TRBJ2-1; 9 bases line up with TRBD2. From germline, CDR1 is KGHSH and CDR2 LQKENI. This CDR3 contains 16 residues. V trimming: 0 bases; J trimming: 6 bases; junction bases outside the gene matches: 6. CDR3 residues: CASSPPSAGGGNEQFF. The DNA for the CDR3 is TGTGCCAGCTCACCACCGTCAGCGGGGGGAGGCAATGAGCAGTTCTTC.

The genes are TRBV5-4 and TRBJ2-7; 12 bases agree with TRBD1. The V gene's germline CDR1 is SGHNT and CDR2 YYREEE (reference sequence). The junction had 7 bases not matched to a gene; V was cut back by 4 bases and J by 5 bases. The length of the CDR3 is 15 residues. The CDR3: CASSSGTGGFHEQYF. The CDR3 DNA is TGTGCCAGCAGCAGTGGGACAGGGGGCTTCCACGAGCAGTACTTC.

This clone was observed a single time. Here the CDR3 reads CASSEPRNRGGPLNEKLFF. The CDR3 DNA follows: TGTGCCAGCAGTGAACCGAGAAACAGGGGGGGGCCCCTTAATGAAAAACTGTTTTTT. The chain couples TRBV2 to TRBJ1-4; TRBD1 matches at 8 bases. Germline CDR1 reads SNHLY; CDR2 reads FYNNEI. The CDR3 has 19 amino acids. J gave up 4 bases and V 2 bases, and 15 bases lay outside the gene matches.

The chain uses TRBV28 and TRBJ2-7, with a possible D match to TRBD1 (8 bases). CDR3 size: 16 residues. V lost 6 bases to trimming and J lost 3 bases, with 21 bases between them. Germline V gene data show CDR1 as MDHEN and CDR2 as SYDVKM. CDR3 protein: CASRLQGGVLFYEQYF. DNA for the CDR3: TGTGCCAGCAGACTACAGGGGGGGGTTTTGTTCTACGAGCAGTACTTC.